Shown below are 29 T cell receptor beta chains from a single sample sequenced in a study of human T cells and chemical hapten exposure (dated by TCRdb to the early 2020s). The time point label here, explained by the study, means: pre-sensitization, week 0. Explained via the paper, the treatment or condition label denotes: therapeutic diphenylcyclopropenone sensitization with weekly scalp DPC. Library preparation was by RACE. TCRdb records NextSeq 500 as the sequencer. TCRdb took the public reads, trimmed them with fastp at Q25, ran MiXCR for clone calling and kept in-frame beta chains. CDR3 protein duplicates are merged, each entry listing the most common genes and DNA. The sample table contains 350,000 to 400,000 distinct CDR3 sequences; only one count was recorded for roughly 5.3% of them. Of the sample, just over 2.5% falls within the top ten clones. This specimen consisted of whole blood, obtained in connection with sensitization to the hapten diphenylcyclopropenone (DPC). These TCRs come from a woman between 45 and 60 years old with alopecia areata. Some clones in this sample may be carry-over from other donors' samples.

This clonotype was picked up many times. This sequence joins TRBV27 and TRBJ2-1; unclear D gene. The V end was cut by 3 bases, the J end by 4 bases, with 10 bases between. Germline CDR1 reads MNHEY; CDR2 reads SMNVEV (reference sequence). This CDR3 region has 14 residues. CDR3 coding DNA: TGTGCCAGCAGTTTTACTGTCCCTTACAATGAGCAGTTCTTC. Translating it yields CASSFTVPYNEQFF.

This clonotype was counted many times. V and J are TRBV14 and TRBJ1-3, with D uncertain. Germline lookup yields CDR1 SGHDN and CDR2 FVKESK. This CDR3 has 12 amino acids. With 2 bases removed from V and 6 bases from J, the gap between germline ends came to 5 bases. CDR3 sequence: CASSQRLNTIYF. The CDR3 nucleotides read TGTGCCAGCAGCCAAAGGTTAAACACCATATATTTT.

Many counts were recorded for this clonotype. V gene TRBV7-8 combines with J gene TRBJ2-7; TRBD2 is a possible D gene (6 bases). This CDR3 is 15 amino acids long. CDR1 and CDR2 (germline): SGHVS, FQNEAQ. Trimming took off 5 bases at V and 4 bases at J, with 18 bases between the two ends. The CDR3 nucleotides are TGTGCCAGCAGCGCGGGACGCCCGGCAGGGTACGAGCAGTACTTC. This codes for CASSAGRPAGYEQYF.

This clonotype was observed at least ten times. V usage is TRBV20-1 and J usage is TRBJ2-5, with a weak D call TRBD1 (5 bases). Germline assignment: CDR1 DFQATT and CDR2 SNEGSKA (reference sequence). The CDR3 has 13 residues. The ends were cut back, 4 bases at V and 2 bases at J, with 11 bases in the middle. The CDR3 region is CSAKAQGQETQYF. Here the CDR3 DNA reads TGCAGTGCTAAAGCCCAGGGTCAAGAGACCCAGTACTTC.

The V and J genes are TRBV6-2 or TRBV6-3 and TRBJ1-5; 12 bases line up with TRBD1. The germline V gene has CDR1 MNHEY and CDR2 SVGEGT. The CDR3 spans 18 residues. The J segment lost 2 bases and the V segment lost 2 bases, leaving 7 bases of the junction unmatched. Here the CDR3 DNA reads TGTGCCAGCAGTTACGGGACAGGGGGCATTATAGGCAATCAGCCCCAGCATTTT. Translation gives CASSYGTGGIIGNQPQHF.

The table lists this clonotype with many counts. This chain connects TRBV27 to TRBJ1-4; D unresolved. CDR1 and CDR2 from the germline V gene are MNHEY and SMNVEV (reference sequence). The CDR3 sequence is 14 residues long. V was clipped by 4 bases and J by 3 bases, with 9 bases between them. The CDR3 DNA reads TGTGCCAGCAGTTCCAGTGAAGCTAATGAAAAACTGTTTTTT. Its translation: CASSSSEANEKLFF.

The chain joins TRBV29-1 to TRBJ2-7; maybe TRBD2 (5 bases). Germline assignment: CDR1 SQVTM and CDR2 ANQGSEA. The CDR3 consists of 13 residues. V was trimmed by 6 bases and J by 3 bases, leaving 15 bases between them. CDR3 residues: CSVIGGPIYEQYF. DNA for the CDR3: TGCAGCGTCATCGGCGGGCCGATCTACGAGCAGTACTTC.

V gene TRBV6-1 combines with J gene TRBJ1-5, with D perhaps TRBD1 (6 bases). CDR3 length equals 19 residues. Germline loops: CDR1 MNHNS, CDR2 SASEGT. Trimming stripped 7 bases from V and 0 bases from J, with 25 bases between. Here the CDR3 reads CASIEVVGAGKYSNQPQHF. In DNA form, the CDR3 reads TGTGCCAGCATCGAAGTGGTGGGGGCAGGAAAATATAGCAATCAGCCCCAGCATTTT.

This clonotype occurred a few times. CDR3 nucleotide sequence: TGTGCCAGCAGCTTGCCAGGGACAGGCTCTTACATGAACACTGAAGCTTTCTTT. It yields the protein CASSLPGTGSYMNTEAFF. The chain joins TRBV7-2 to TRBJ1-1, with 8 nucleotides matching TRBD1. Germline CDR1 reads SGHTA; CDR2 reads FQGNSA. The V gene end was trimmed by 3 bases and the J gene end by 0 bases; junction bases not matched to a gene: 12. The CDR3 covers 18 residues.

This clonotype was seen repeatedly, ten times or more. This chain uses TRBV28 with TRBJ2-7; 7 bases match TRBD1. J lost 3 bases, V lost 3 bases, and 5 bases had no gene match. CDR3 size: 14 residues. Germline CDR1 is MDHEN and CDR2 is SYDVKM. CDR3 amino acids: CASSFGTVFYEQYF. The CDR3 bases are TGTGCCAGCAGTTTCGGGACAGTGTTCTACGAGCAGTACTTC.

Worth noting for this clonotype: A junction boundary mismatches the germline segment, possibly from a read error. CDR3 DNA sequence: TGTGTCAGCAGCTTGGGCGGAAACTACGAGCAGTACTTC. Translating it yields CVSSLGGNYEQYF. This rearrangement joins TRBV5-6 to TRBJ2-7, with unresolved D. CDR3 size: 13 residues. Per the germline V gene, CDR1 is SGHDT and CDR2 is YYEEEE.

The chain has TRBV20-1 and TRBJ1-6; possible D gene TRBD1, 6 bases. Germline V lookup: CDR1 DFQATT, CDR2 SNEGSKA (reference sequence). Trimming stripped 1 base from V and 5 bases from J, with 12 bases between. The CDR3 contains 15 residues. CDR3 amino acids: CSARATGNNNSPLHF. In nucleotides, the CDR3 is TGCAGTGCTAGAGCAACAGGGAATAATAATTCACCCCTCCACTTT.

This clonotype was seen more than once but under ten times. The chain carries TRBV6-1 and TRBJ1-2; D remains unclear. There are 13 residues in the CDR3. Germline V gene data show CDR1 as MNHNS and CDR2 as SASEGT. Trimming pared 3 bases from V and 2 bases from J, leaving 7 bases between. The chain's CDR3 is CASSEAGNYGYTF. CDR3 nucleotides: TGTGCCAGCAGTGAGGCGGGAAACTATGGCTACACCTTC.

This chain joins TRBV5-4 and TRBJ2-5, with 10 nucleotides matching TRBD2. Trimming cost V 5 bases and J 1 base; bases outside gene matches: 5. The germline V gene encodes CDR1 SGHNT and CDR2 YYREEE (reference sequence). The CDR3 is made up of 15 amino acids. CDR3 in amino acids: CASSARTSGQETQYF. The CDR3, as DNA: TGTGCCAGCAGTGCCCGGACTAGCGGCCAAGAGACCCAGTACTTC.

This clonotype has a count of ten or more. The V gene is TRBV6-2 or TRBV6-3, the J gene TRBJ2-2; unclear D gene. There are 16 residues in the CDR3. Germline values: CDR1 MNHEY, CDR2 SVGEGT. With 5 bases removed from V and 6 bases from J, the gap between germline ends came to 19 bases. CDR3 protein: CASSPLVGLWAGELFF. CDR3 nucleotides: TGTGCCAGCAGTCCCCTTGTCGGGCTCTGGGCCGGGGAGCTGTTTTTT.

This clonotype was seen more than once but under ten times. The gene calls are TRBV28 and TRBJ1-5, with D unresolved. This CDR3 is 15 amino acids long. V was shortened by 8 bases and J by 2 bases, with 16 bases between the two germline ends. Germline lookup yields CDR1 MDHEN and CDR2 SYDVKM. This CDR3 reads CASAWRGRGNQPQHF. CDR3 DNA: TGTGCCAGCGCCTGGCGCGGGCGGGGCAATCAGCCCCAGCATTTT.

This clonotype was observed many times. The chain carries TRBV15 and TRBJ2-5; maybe TRBD1 (6 bases). This CDR3 region has 15 residues. Trimming pared 3 bases from V and 5 bases from J, leaving 16 bases between. Germline loops: CDR1 LNHNV, CDR2 YYDKDF (reference sequence). The CDR3 DNA follows: TGTGCCACCAGCAGGGGTCAGGGGCGTACGGAGACCCAGTACTTC. Translated, it gives CATSRGQGRTETQYF.

This clonotype was seen a handful of times. The chain uses TRBV4-2 and TRBJ1-5, with a weak D call TRBD1 (5 bases). V was trimmed by 0 bases and J by 3 bases, leaving 15 bases between them. Germline-derived CDR1 and CDR2 are LGHNA and YNFKEQ. The CDR3 consists of 17 residues. CDR3 region: CASSQDWGTGVNQPQHF. CDR3 DNA sequence: TGTGCCAGCAGCCAAGACTGGGGTACGGGGGTCAATCAGCCCCAGCATTTT.

This clonotype occurred many times. V and J are TRBV18 and TRBJ2-5, with TRBD1 matching 9 bases. The germline CDR1 and CDR2 sequences are KGHSH and LQKENI. J was trimmed by 0 bases and V by 3 bases; bases with no gene match: 5. This CDR3 has 16 amino acids. The CDR3 spells CASSPTGGPYQETQYF. The CDR3, as DNA: TGTGCCAGCTCACCCACAGGGGGCCCGTACCAAGAGACCCAGTACTTC.

The rearrangement links TRBV12-3 or TRBV12-4 to TRBJ1-5, with 8 bases fitting TRBD1. V gave up 3 bases and J gave up 5 bases; unmatched junction bases: 6. The CDR3 has 15 amino acids. CDR3 amino acids: CASSFGQGAYQPQHF. The CDR3 DNA reads as TGTGCCAGCAGTTTCGGACAGGGAGCTTATCAGCCCCAGCATTTT.

The sample holds a few counts of this clonotype. The rearrangement joins TRBV10-3 to TRBJ1-1; 9 bases are shared with TRBD1. The CDR3 contains 16 residues. Germline V gene lookup returns CDR1 ENHRY and CDR2 SYGVKD. V was pared by 2 bases and J by 3 bases, with 7 bases of the junction left unmatched. The CDR3 sequence is CAISEPTGQGHTEAFF. The CDR3 nucleotides are TGTGCCATCAGTGAGCCCACGGGACAGGGACACACTGAAGCTTTCTTT.

This clonotype was observed many times. CDR3 residues: CASSQFGEQYF. The DNA for the CDR3 is TGTGCCAGCAGCCAGTTTGGCGAGCAGTACTTC. The gene calls are TRBV25-1 and TRBJ2-7; D gene uncertain. The CDR3 extends over 11 amino acids. CDR1 is MGHDK, CDR2 SYGVNS, per germline. V gave up 6 bases and J gave up 6 bases, with 9 bases separating them.

This clonotype showed up many times. This chain joins TRBV10-3 and TRBJ2-5, with a weak D call TRBD1 (6 bases). This CDR3 spans 16 amino acids. V was shortened by 3 bases and J by 6 bases, with 20 bases between the two germline ends. Germline V CDR1 and CDR2: ENHRY, SYGVKD. CDR3 amino acids: CAISESTGRGGKTQYF. Here the CDR3 DNA reads TGTGCCATCAGTGAATCGACGGGCAGGGGCGGCAAGACCCAGTACTTC.

This clonotype was counted many times. The V and J genes are TRBV28 and TRBJ2-1, with D perhaps matching TRBD1 (5 bases). Trimming stripped 4 bases from V and 4 bases from J, with 14 bases between. Germline CDR1 is MDHEN and CDR2 is SYDVKM. The length of the CDR3 is 15 residues. The CDR3 protein is CASSSRQNLYNEQFF. CDR3 DNA: TGTGCCAGCAGTTCCCGACAGAATCTATACAATGAGCAGTTCTTC.

This clonotype was recorded at least ten times. V and J are TRBV28 and TRBJ2-3; possible D gene TRBD2, 6 bases. Trimming took off 5 bases at V and 2 bases at J, with 17 bases between the two ends. Germline CDR1 reads MDHEN; CDR2 reads SYDVKM. The CDR3 contains 16 residues. DNA for the CDR3: TGTGCCAGCAGTCCCGGCGGGGTGACCGTCACAGATACGCAGTATTTT. This translates into CASSPGGVTVTDTQYF.

This clonotype was found a few times. The rearrangement joins TRBV29-1 to TRBJ1-2; no clear D gene. CDR3 length equals 12 residues. The V gene's germline CDR1 is SQVTM and CDR2 ANQGSEA. The V and J ends lost 0 bases and 4 bases respectively, with 6 bases between them. In nucleotides, the CDR3 is TGCAGCGTTGAAGATAGGTTCTATGGCTACACCTTC. Its translation: CSVEDRFYGYTF.

This clonotype was counted only a few times. The chain carries TRBV20-1 and TRBJ2-3; a possible D gene is TRBD2 (5 bases). The germline V and J ends were trimmed by 6 bases and 1 base, with 14 bases remaining between them. This CDR3 has 14 amino acids. Germline V gene data show CDR1 as DFQATT and CDR2 as SNEGSKA (reference sequence). This CDR3 is CSASERVGTDTQYF. The CDR3 bases are TGCAGTGCCTCTGAGAGGGTTGGCACAGATACGCAGTATTTT.

In its sample, this clonotype was seen many times. V and J are TRBV28 and TRBJ2-7; TRBD1 matches 9 bases. J gave up 2 bases and V 3 bases, and 5 bases lay outside the gene matches. CDR3 length: 15 amino acids. Germline values: CDR1 MDHEN, CDR2 SYDVKM. The CDR3: CASSLRGQGPYEQYF. The CDR3 bases are TGTGCCAGCAGTTTGCGGGGACAGGGTCCCTACGAGCAGTACTTC.

This clonotype showed up many times. V usage is TRBV2 and J usage is TRBJ1-1; the D gene is possibly TRBD1 (5 bases). Trimming left V 7 bases short and J 2 bases short, with 11 bases between. The CDR3 has 13 residues. Looked up from germline, CDR1 is SNHLY and CDR2 is FYNNEI. The CDR3 region is CASTRAENTEAFF. The CDR3 nucleotides read TGTGCCAGCACCAGGGCAGAAAACACTGAAGCTTTCTTT.